Listed below are T cell receptor beta chains from one sample, sequenced in a study of cytotoxic CD8 clonotypes in ibrutinib-treated CLL. Using immunoSEQ multiplex PCR, the repertoire was profiled, and TCRdb retains in-frame clones only, with some absent. The sample carries 200,000 to 250,000 clones, roughly three quarters recorded once. Source: PBMCs, taken after 12 months of ibrutinib treatment. The receptors were sampled from a human donor with chronic lymphocytic leukemia. The CDR3 runs from the conserved cysteine through the conserved F or W. Fields, in order: V gene, CDR3 length, clone size, D gene, J gene, CDR3 DNA, CDR3 protein. A D gene is named only where the DNA matches it firmly. Rows may omit the clone size; those that give it use once, few, many or a size class.

V gene: TRBV5-6
CDR3 length: 16
clone size: .
D gene: .
J gene: TRBJ1-2
CDR3 DNA: TGTGCCAGCAGCTTGGCCGAATCTCTGGGGGGTTATGGCTACACCTTC
CDR3 protein: CASSLAESLGGYGYTF

V gene: TRBV7-9
CDR3 length: 15
clone size: .
D gene: TRBD2
J gene: TRBJ2-7
CDR3 DNA: TGTGCCAGCAGCATCATACTAGCGGAACCCTACGAGCAGTACTTC
CDR3 protein: CASSIILAEPYEQYF

V gene: TRBV7-2
CDR3 length: 15
clone size: .
D gene: TRBD1
J gene: TRBJ1-1
CDR3 DNA: TGTGCCAGCAGCTTAATAGGGACAGGGGTAACTGAAGCTTTCTTT
CDR3 protein: CASSLIGTGVTEAFF

V gene: TRBV7-2
CDR3 length: 15
clone size: few
D gene: .
J gene: TRBJ1-4
CDR3 DNA: TGTGCCAGCAGTATCAACTATGCAACTAATGAAAAACTGTTTTTT
CDR3 protein: CASSINYATNEKLFF

V gene: TRBV18
CDR3 length: 15
clone size: .
D gene: TRBD2
J gene: TRBJ2-1
CDR3 DNA: TGTGCCAGCTCACCGATAGCGGGAGGGTACAATGAGCAGTTCTTC
CDR3 protein: CASSPIAGGYNEQFF

V gene: TRBV7-2
CDR3 length: 14
clone size: .
D gene: TRBD2
J gene: TRBJ2-3
CDR3 DNA: TGTGCCGCCGGACCGGGAGGCATAACAGATACGCAGTATTTT
CDR3 protein: CAAGPGGITDTQYF

V gene: TRBV6-1
CDR3 length: 15
clone size: .
D gene: TRBD2
J gene: TRBJ2-3
CDR3 DNA: TGTGCCAGCAGTGAACCGACTAGCGGGGAAGATACGCAGTATTTT
CDR3 protein: CASSEPTSGEDTQYF

V gene: TRBV5-1
CDR3 length: 17
clone size: once
D gene: TRBD1
J gene: TRBJ1-4
CDR3 DNA: TGCGCCAGCAGCCGCGGACAGGGGGCTCGGTCTAATGAAAAACTGTTTTTT
CDR3 protein: CASSRGQGARSNEKLFF

V gene: TRBV2
CDR3 length: 14
clone size: once
D gene: TRBD1
J gene: TRBJ1-2
CDR3 DNA: TGTGCCAGCACCGTGGACAGGGGGACCTATGGCTACACCTTC
CDR3 protein: CASTVDRGTYGYTF

V gene: TRBV4-1
CDR3 length: 14
clone size: few
D gene: TRBD1
J gene: TRBJ1-4
CDR3 DNA: TGCGCCAGCAGCCAGACAGGGGGGAAGGAAAAACTGTTTTTT
CDR3 protein: CASSQTGGKEKLFF

V gene: TRBV6-5
CDR3 length: 12
clone size: .
D gene: .
J gene: TRBJ2-7
CDR3 DNA: TGTGCCAGCAGTGAAAACTTCTACGAGCAGTACTTC
CDR3 protein: CASSENFYEQYF

V gene: TRBV10-3
CDR3 length: 14
clone size: few
D gene: TRBD1
J gene: TRBJ1-5
CDR3 DNA: TGTGCCATCAGTAAACAGGGGCCTAATCAGCCCCAGCATTTT
CDR3 protein: CAISKQGPNQPQHF

V gene: TRBV7-8
CDR3 length: 14
clone size: .
D gene: .
J gene: TRBJ1-4
CDR3 DNA: TGTGCCAGCAGCTTAAGTATGGCTAATGAAAAACTGTTTTTT
CDR3 protein: CASSLSMANEKLFF

V gene: TRBV11-1
CDR3 length: 13
clone size: .
D gene: .
J gene: TRBJ1-2
CDR3 DNA: TGTGCCAGCAGCGAATGGGGACTGGGGGGCTACACCTTC
CDR3 protein: CASSEWGLGGYTF

V gene: TRBV6-5
CDR3 length: 14
clone size: once
D gene: TRBD1
J gene: TRBJ1-3
CDR3 DNA: TGTGCCAGCAGGAAGACAGGGTTCGGAAACACCATATATTTT
CDR3 protein: CASRKTGFGNTIYF

V gene: TRBV27
CDR3 length: 17
clone size: .
D gene: .
J gene: TRBJ2-1
CDR3 DNA: TGTGCCAGCAGTTTCATTCCCGGGACCAAGATGGCCAATGAGCAGTTCTTC
CDR3 protein: CASSFIPGTKMANEQFF

V gene: TRBV6-5
CDR3 length: 14
clone size: .
D gene: .
J gene: TRBJ1-2
CDR3 DNA: TGTGCCAGCAGTTACCGGCAGGCCGGGGGTGGCTACACCTTC
CDR3 protein: CASSYRQAGGGYTF

V gene: TRBV19
CDR3 length: 15
clone size: once
D gene: .
J gene: TRBJ1-2
CDR3 DNA: TGTGCCAGTAGTATAATGGCGGCTTCTAACTATGGCTACACCTTC
CDR3 protein: CASSIMAASNYGYTF

V gene: TRBV11-3
CDR3 length: 13
clone size: .
D gene: .
J gene: TRBJ1-6
CDR3 DNA: TGTGCCAGCAGCTTTGAGTGGAATTCACCCCTCCACTTT
CDR3 protein: CASSFEWNSPLHF

V gene: TRBV5-6
CDR3 length: 13
clone size: .
D gene: .
J gene: TRBJ1-2
CDR3 DNA: TGTGCCAGCAGCTTTCTCTCGTCCTATGGCTACACCTTC
CDR3 protein: CASSFLSSYGYTF

V gene: TRBV2
CDR3 length: 16
clone size: .
D gene: TRBD2
J gene: TRBJ2-7
CDR3 DNA: TGTGCCAGCAGTCCCAGGACTAGCGGGGGGGCTTACGAGCAGTACTTC
CDR3 protein: CASSPRTSGGAYEQYF

V gene: TRBV29-1
CDR3 length: 14
clone size: .
D gene: TRBD2
J gene: TRBJ2-1
CDR3 DNA: TGCAGCGTTGAAGAAGTAGCGGGAGGGGGTGAGCAGTTCTTC
CDR3 protein: CSVEEVAGGGEQFF